Shown below are 10 T cell receptor beta chains from a single sample sequenced in a study of Ad26.COV2.S vaccination and SARS-CoV-2 variants. Here immunoSEQ multiplex PCR was the method, and the copy in TCRdb shows in-frame clones only, minus some. The sample carries 350,000 to 400,000 clones, approximately 91% recorded once. Indicated treatment: about 20 received Ad26.COV2.S at low or high dose, single or two shots; about 5 received placebo; per-sample allocation not given. Day 63 after the first injection of vaccine or placebo was the sampling time. Specimen: peripheral blood, collected in a trial of Ad26.COV2.S vaccine versus placebo. The receptors derive from a person between 18 and 59 years old who received the Ad26.COV2.S COVID-19 vaccine or a placebo.

The chain couples TRBV6-2 or TRBV6-3 to TRBJ2-7; 7 bases fit TRBD1. V gave up 2 bases and J gave up 0 bases; unmatched junction bases: 10. The CDR3 covers 17 residues. CDR1 is MNHEY and CDR2 is SVGEGT in the germline V gene. DNA for the CDR3: TGTGCCAGCAGTTACCCTAAGGGACAGCCGAACTCCTACGAGCAGTACTTC. Residues: CASSYPKGQPNSYEQYF.

This chain links TRBV7-9 with TRBJ2-7, with 12 bases identical to TRBD2. After removal of 3 bases from V and 5 bases from J, the junction contained 8 bases not matched to a gene. The CDR3 extends over 16 amino acids. The germline V gene has CDR1 SEHNR and CDR2 FQNEAQ (reference sequence). The CDR3 sequence: CASSFSSGTSGHEQYF. In nucleotides, the CDR3 is TGTGCCAGCAGCTTCAGCTCCGGGACTAGCGGGCACGAGCAGTACTTC.

V is TRBV7-2 and J is TRBJ1-6; D not certain. Trimming removed 4 bases at V and 6 bases at J, with 13 bases between. The CDR3 sequence is 15 residues long. CDR1 is SGHTA and CDR2 is FQGNSA in the germline V gene. The CDR3 is CASSSSGEGNSPLHF. DNA for the CDR3: TGTGCCAGCAGCTCCAGTGGGGAGGGTAATTCACCCCTCCACTTT.

Of note for this clone: The sample carries other DNA sequences with the same CDR3. Written as DNA, the CDR3 is TGTGCCAGCTCCAGCGGGGGCACAGATACGCAGTATTTT. It encodes CASSSGGTDTQYF. V gene TRBV18 combines with J gene TRBJ2-3, with 7 bases identical to TRBD2. V dropped 6 bases and J dropped 1; count of bases not matched to a gene: 1. The CDR3 totals 13 residues. Germline V gene lookup returns CDR1 KGHSH and CDR2 LQKENI.

The gene calls are TRBV5-1 and TRBJ1-1; possibly TRBD1 for D (6 bases). Per the germline V gene, CDR1 is SGHRS and CDR2 is YFSETQ. CDR3 length: 15 amino acids. V lost 6 bases and J lost 5, with 20 bases in between. The CDR3: CASTPGGGTITEAFF. As DNA, the CDR3 is TGCGCCAGCACCCCCGGGGGGGGGACAATAACTGAAGCTTTCTTT.

This chain joins TRBV2 and TRBJ2-2; 11 bases map to TRBD2. V shed 6 bases and J 0 bases; nucleotides not matched to a gene: 3. This CDR3 comprises 16 residues. Looked up from germline, CDR1 is SNHLY and CDR2 is FYNNEI. The CDR3 sequence: CASRGLAGANTGELFF. DNA for the CDR3: TGTGCCAGCAGAGGACTAGCGGGCGCGAACACCGGGGAGCTGTTTTTT.

The chain carries TRBV30 and TRBJ1-4; the D is unclear. This CDR3 has 13 residues. CDR1 is GTSNPN and CDR2 is SVGIG in the germline V gene (reference sequence). Trimming removed 2 bases at V and 6 bases at J, with 10 bases between. The CDR3 loop reads CAWSPHRDEKLFF. CDR3 nucleotide sequence: TGTGCCTGGAGTCCCCACAGAGATGAAAAACTGTTTTTT.

This chain links TRBV18 with TRBJ1-2, with D uncertain. The CDR3 sequence is 12 residues long. V was clipped by 6 bases and J by 7 bases, with 12 bases between them. In germline, CDR1 is KGHSH, CDR2 LQKENI. The CDR3: CASSQGSIGYTF. CDR3 DNA sequence: TGTGCCAGCTCCCAAGGGAGTATTGGCTACACCTTC.

The chain has TRBV30 and TRBJ1-2; 8 bases are shared with TRBD1. CDR1 and CDR2 (germline): GTSNPN, SVGIG (reference sequence). This CDR3 is built from 12 residues. V gave up 3 bases and J gave up 7 bases; unmatched junction bases: 4. DNA for the CDR3: TGTGCCTGGAGCGGACAGGGAAGTGGCTACACCTTC. Its translation: CAWSGQGSGYTF.

This chain links TRBV6-4 with TRBJ2-2; D remains ambiguous. The germline gives CDR1 MRHNA, CDR2 SNTAGT. V lost 6 bases, J lost 1 base, and 9 bases lay in between. There are 14 residues in the CDR3. Here the CDR3 reads CASSQTQNTGELFF. CDR3 nucleotide sequence: TGTGCCAGCAGCCAGACTCAGAACACCGGGGAGCTGTTTTTT.